The 29 T cell receptor beta chains in this list originate from one sample, sequenced in a study of blood T cell repertoires in COVID-19. Measured with immunoSEQ multiplex PCR; TCRdb has only the in-frame clones, and not every one. This sample has 55,000 to 90,000 clones, with 85% found just once. The sequenced sample was peripheral blood. The source of these receptors is a woman older than 75 with active or convalescent COVID-19.

The chain joins TRBV24-1 to TRBJ2-5; D is unclear. The CDR3 sequence is 15 residues long. Trimming left V 7 bases short and J 2 bases short, with 16 bases between. Germline V gives CDR1 KGHDR, CDR2 SFDVKD. The CDR3 reads CATSHLTRRQETQYF. Here the CDR3 DNA reads TGTGCCACCAGCCACTTAACTCGTCGTCAAGAGACCCAGTACTTC.

The rearrangement uses TRBV7-9 and TRBJ1-5, with a weak D call TRBD1 (6 bases). The V and J ends lost 2 bases and 5 bases respectively, with 10 bases between them. CDR1 and CDR2 (germline): SEHNR, FQNEAQ (reference sequence). There are 14 residues in the CDR3. In DNA form, the CDR3 reads TGTGCCAGCAGCTTAAACAGGGCCGATCAGCCCCAGCATTTT. Translating gives CASSLNRADQPQHF.

This clone was observed a single time. The chain is built from TRBV11-3 and TRBJ1-2; D is uncertain. The V and J ends lost 0 bases and 8 bases respectively, with 19 bases between them. The CDR3 length is 16 residues. Per the germline V gene, CDR1 is SGHNT and CDR2 is YENEEA. The CDR3 DNA reads as TGTGCCAGCAGCTTAGAGCGGGTATCCCCGGGGTTGGGCTACACCTTC. It specifies CASSLERVSPGLGYTF.

The DNA for the CDR3 is TGTGCCAGCAGCTTAAGACTGCCAACCCCCTACGAGCAGTACTTC. This translates into CASSLRLPTPYEQYF. J is TRBJ2-7 and V is TRBV9; no clear D gene. The V end lost 4 bases, the J end lost 2 bases, and 16 bases lay between the germline ends. Germline values: CDR1 SGDLS, CDR2 YYNGEE. The CDR3 contains 15 residues.

V gene TRBV7-2 combines with J gene TRBJ1-2; 7 positions match TRBD1. Germline V gives CDR1 SGHTA, CDR2 FQGNSA. Trimming removed 4 bases from V and 6 bases from J; junction bases left unmatched: 11. The CDR3 spans 15 residues. CDR3 bases: TGTGCCAGCAGCTCGGGGGTGACAGGGATAGATGGCTACACCTTC. Encoded protein: CASSSGVTGIDGYTF.

The CDR3 loop is CASSQDNSGNTIYF. The CDR3 region has the DNA TGTGCCAGCAGCCAGGACAACTCTGGAAACACCATATATTTT. This chain uses TRBV7-9 with TRBJ1-3; D possibly corresponds to TRBD1 (5 bases). This CDR3 has 14 residues. Germline V gene sequence: CDR1 SEHNR, CDR2 FQNEAQ (reference sequence). With 5 bases removed from V and 0 bases from J, the gap between germline ends came to 8 bases.

The chain uses TRBV27 and TRBJ1-4, with no clear D. This CDR3 comprises 17 residues. Deletions cut 6 bases from V and 7 bases from J, with 24 bases between. Germline assignment: CDR1 MNHEY and CDR2 SMNVEV (reference sequence). The CDR3 nucleotides read TGTGCCAGCAGCCTCGGGAGACGGGCTGACTTTCCTGAAAAACTGTTTTTT. The encoded protein is CASSLGRRADFPEKLFF. Using reference TRBV27 and TRBJ1-4 for the parts outside the CDR3, the full variable domain is EAQVTQNPRYLITVTGKKLTVTCSQNMNHEYMSWYRQDPGLGLRQIYYSMNVEVTDKGDVPEGYKVSRKEKRNFPLILESPSPNQTSLYFCASSLGRRADFPEKLFFGSGTQLSVL.

V gene TRBV4-1 combines with J gene TRBJ1-4, with D maybe TRBD1 (5 bases). The CDR3 loop spans 15 amino acids. The germline V and J ends were trimmed by 6 bases and 4 bases, with 15 bases remaining between them. CDR1 and CDR2 from the germline V gene are MGHRA and YSYEKL. The DNA of the CDR3 is TGCGCCAGCAGTCGTTCCGGGGGTCTTAATGAAAAACTGTTTTTT. Translating it yields CASSRSGGLNEKLFF.

This CDR3 is CASFAWGVQGKLGNQPQHF. The CDR3 region has the DNA TGTGCCAGCTTTGCGTGGGGGGTCCAGGGAAAATTGGGCAATCAGCCCCAGCATTTT. The chain couples TRBV6-4 to TRBJ1-5; a weak D match, TRBD1 (5 bases). Germline CDR1 MRHNA, CDR2 SNTAGT. The CDR3 spans 19 residues. The V gene lost 8 bases and the J gene lost 2 bases, with 28 bases spanning the gap.

The CDR3 spells CATSRGRVVRGEKLFF. The CDR3 nucleotides read TGTGCCACCAGCAGAGGCCGGGTCGTCCGAGGTGAAAAACTGTTTTTT. The chain links TRBV15 to TRBJ1-4; D uncertain. The germline V gene encodes CDR1 LNHNV and CDR2 YYDKDF (reference sequence). CDR3 size: 16 residues. The V and J ends lost 1 base and 7 bases respectively, with 16 bases between them.

The rearrangement joins TRBV7-9 to TRBJ1-4; the match to TRBD1 covers 7 bases. The CDR3 has 15 residues. The germline V gene encodes CDR1 SEHNR and CDR2 FQNEAQ (reference sequence). V dropped 5 bases and J dropped 5; count of bases not matched to a gene: 8. This CDR3 is CASSNRGQKNEKLFF. In nucleotides, the CDR3 is TGTGCCAGCAGCAATCGGGGACAGAAGAATGAAAAACTGTTTTTT.

The chain joins TRBV4-3 to TRBJ2-1; 7 bases fit TRBD1. The CDR3 is 15 residues long. Germline values: CDR1 LGHNA, CDR2 YSLEER. The J segment lost 1 base and the V segment lost 4 bases, leaving 4 bases of the junction unmatched. The CDR3: CASSRATGSYNEQFF. CDR3 in DNA: TGCGCCAGCAGCCGCGCGACAGGGTCCTACAATGAGCAGTTCTTC.

The chain couples TRBV4-2 to TRBJ1-4; D possibly corresponds to TRBD1 (6 bases). Per the germline V gene, CDR1 is LGHNA and CDR2 is YNFKEQ. The CDR3 runs to 15 residues. Trimming removed 0 bases from V and 7 bases from J, with 12 bases in between. CDR3 in amino acids: CASSQEGRGGEKLFF. CDR3 DNA: TGTGCCAGCAGCCAAGAAGGCAGGGGTGGTGAAAAACTGTTTTTT.

This clone was counted between two and nine times. V is TRBV6-5 and J is TRBJ1-1; D might be TRBD1 (6 bases). Germline V gives CDR1 MNHEY, CDR2 SVGAGI. The CDR3 runs to 13 residues. The V gene lost 7 bases and the J gene lost 9 bases, with 18 bases spanning the gap. The CDR3 here is CASKPPGQGKAFF. In nucleotides, the CDR3 is TGTGCCAGCAAGCCTCCGGGACAAGGTAAAGCTTTCTTT.

The gene calls are TRBV28 and TRBJ1-1; D is uncertain. CDR3 length equals 16 residues. From germline, CDR1 is MDHEN and CDR2 SYDVKM. Trimming took 3 bases from V and 1 from J, leaving 15 bases between them. The CDR3 coding sequence is TGTGCCAGCAGTTTTAGGTGGCGGGGTGGGAACACTGAAGCTTTCTTT. This encodes CASSFRWRGGNTEAFF.

This chain uses TRBV5-1 with TRBJ1-3; D remains unclear. Trimming removed 0 bases from V and 4 bases from J, with 11 bases in between. The CDR3 length is 15 residues. CDR1 and CDR2 from the germline V gene are SGHRS and YFSETQ. CDR3 in DNA: TGCGCCAGCAGCTTGGGAGGGAATTTGGGAAACACCATATATTTT. This gives the protein CASSLGGNLGNTIYF. Using reference TRBV5-1 and TRBJ1-3 for the parts outside the CDR3, the full variable domain is KAGVTQTPRYLIKTRGQQVTLSCSPISGHRSVSWYQQTPGQGLQFLFEYFSETQRNKGNFPGRFSGRQFSNSRSEMNVSTLELGDSALYLCASSLGGNLGNTIYFGEGSWLTVV.

The sample holds a few counts of this clone. In DNA form, the CDR3 reads TGTGCCACCAGCCGACAGGGAGGCATTTTGACTGAAGCTTTCTTT. It translates to CATSRQGGILTEAFF. V and J are TRBV15 and TRBJ1-1; 7 nucleotides match TRBD1. The germline V gene encodes CDR1 LNHNV and CDR2 YYDKDF (reference sequence). V trimming: 5 bases; J trimming: 5 bases; junction bases outside the gene matches: 11. The CDR3 has 15 amino acids.

This rearrangement joins TRBV5-4 to TRBJ2-1; possible D gene TRBD1, 5 bases. Trimming cost V 0 bases and J 4 bases, with 14 bases left between them. This CDR3 has 16 residues. Germline CDR1 is SGHNT and CDR2 is YYREEE (reference sequence). The CDR3 is CASSLGVGHVYNEQFF. The CDR3 DNA is TGTGCCAGCAGCTTGGGCGTCGGACACGTGTACAATGAGCAGTTCTTC.

This clone has just one count. V and J are TRBV2 and TRBJ2-1; TRBD1 matches at 7 bases. The CDR3 spans 14 residues. Trimming cost V 5 bases and J 1 base; bases outside gene matches: 2. In germline, CDR1 is SNHLY, CDR2 FYNNEI. Written as DNA, the CDR3 is TGTGCCAGCAGTAAACAGGGGTCCTACAATGAGCAGTTCTTC. Amino acid sequence: CASSKQGSYNEQFF.

The rearrangement links TRBV7-9 to TRBJ2-3; 8 bases map to TRBD1. CDR3 length: 15 amino acids. The ends lost 3 bases at V and 3 bases at J; junction bases unmatched: 5. The germline V gene has CDR1 SEHNR and CDR2 FQNEAQ (reference sequence). CDR3 in amino acids: CASSFGQGWTDTQYF. The CDR3 nucleotides are TGTGCCAGCAGCTTCGGACAGGGCTGGACAGATACGCAGTATTTT. Filled out from reference TRBV7-9 and TRBJ2-3, the complete variable domain reads DTGVSQNPRHKITKRGQNVTFRCDPISEHNRLYWYRQTLGQGPEFLTYFQNEAQLEKSRLLSDRFSAERPKGSFSTLEIQRTEQGDSAMYLCASSFGQGWTDTQYFGPGTRLTVL.

The chain combines TRBV7-2 with TRBJ2-1; the D gene is possibly TRBD2 (7 bases). CDR1 and CDR2 from the germline V gene are SGHTA and FQGNSA. V was shortened by 7 bases and J by 10 bases, with 17 bases between the two germline ends. This CDR3 comprises 13 residues. DNA of the CDR3: TGTGCCAGCACCGTGGGGGGGGGCCACGAGCAGTTCTTC. Translating gives CASTVGGGHEQFF.

The V call is TRBV2, the J call TRBJ1-2; maybe TRBD1 (5 bases). The CDR3 extends over 13 amino acids. Trimming took 8 bases from V and 8 from J, leaving 18 bases between them. Germline values: CDR1 SNHLY, CDR2 FYNNEI. In DNA form, the CDR3 reads TGTGCCAGCCTCCTGGAGGGGTTATCAGGCTACACCTTC. This encodes CASLLEGLSGYTF.

This clone was seen more than once but under ten times. The genes are TRBV5-4 and TRBJ2-5; the D gene is possibly TRBD2 (5 bases). Trimming took 0 bases from V and 6 from J, leaving 15 bases between them. The CDR3 sequence is 15 residues long. CDR1 SGHNT and CDR2 YYREEE come from the germline V gene (reference sequence). Here the CDR3 reads CASSLDPGLSQTQYF. CDR3 sequence (DNA): TGTGCCAGCAGCTTGGACCCCGGACTGTCGCAGACCCAGTACTTC.

The chain carries TRBV30 and TRBJ1-3; D remains unclear. V shed 1 base and J shed 6 bases, with 16 bases lying between them. The germline V gene encodes CDR1 GTSNPN and CDR2 SVGIG (reference sequence). This CDR3 spans 15 amino acids. CDR3 bases: TGTGCCTGGAGTGCGGTGGTCGATATTAAAAACACCATATATTTT. Protein: CAWSAVVDIKNTIYF.

This chain links TRBV7-2 with TRBJ2-5; D perhaps matches TRBD1 (5 bases). This CDR3 comprises 15 residues. Trimming removed 4 bases at V and 5 bases at J, with 17 bases between. Germline CDR1 reads SGHTA; CDR2 reads FQGNSA. CDR3 sequence (DNA): TGTGCCAGCAGCTCCGCTGGGGCTCCCCAGGAGACCCAGTACTTC. It codes for CASSSAGAPQETQYF. The whole variable domain, remainder taken from reference TRBV7-2 and TRBJ2-5, is GAGVSQSPSNKVTEKGKDVELRCDPISGHTALYWYRQSLGQGLEFLIYFQGNSAPDKSGLPSDRFSAERTGGSVSTLTIQRTQQEDSAVYLCASSSAGAPQETQYFGPGTRLLVL.

The chain uses TRBV4-3 and TRBJ1-5; TRBD1 is a possible D gene (5 bases). The CDR3 covers 15 residues. Trimming shortened V by 2 bases and J by 3 bases, and 11 bases separated the two germline ends. Germline V gene data show CDR1 as LGHNA and CDR2 as YSLEER. The CDR3 DNA sequence: TGCGCCAGCAGCCAATTCCCAGGGCTCAATCAGCCCCAGCATTTT. This sequence encodes CASSQFPGLNQPQHF.

The J gene is TRBJ1-1, the V gene TRBV12-3 or TRBV12-4, with D possibly being TRBD1 (6 bases). The germline V and J ends were trimmed by 6 bases and 4 bases, with 12 bases remaining between them. The CDR3 is 13 amino acids. CDR3 DNA: TGTGCCAGCAGCAAACAGGGTGGCACTGAAGCTTTCTTT. Amino acids: CASSKQGGTEAFF.

The chain employs TRBV9 and TRBJ2-5, with TRBD2 matching 8 bases. The ends lost 4 bases at V and 2 bases at J; junction bases unmatched: 4. CDR1 and CDR2 from the germline V gene are SGDLS and YYNGEE. This CDR3 comprises 14 residues. The CDR3 loop reads CASSKGLAQETQYF. The CDR3 region has the DNA TGTGCCAGCAGCAAAGGACTAGCTCAAGAGACCCAGTACTTC.

This clone has only a few counts. The J gene is TRBJ1-5, the V gene TRBV6-5; D not certain. CDR1 MNHEY and CDR2 SVGAGI come from the germline V gene. Trimming left V 8 bases short and J 5 bases short, with 10 bases between. This CDR3 spans 12 amino acids. CDR3: CASGEGDQPQHF. In DNA, the CDR3 is TGTGCCAGCGGGGAGGGAGATCAGCCCCAGCATTTT.